The 18 T cell receptor beta chains in this list originate from one sample, sequenced in a study of shared clonotypes between healthy human individuals. Data came from immunoSEQ multiplex PCR; TCRdb stores just in-frame clones and leaves some out. Here the sample spans 550,000 to 600,000 clones, about 98% being singletons. Terminally differentiated effector memory CD45RA+ cells were excluded by CCR7 positive selection of CD45RO-negative cells. Sequenced sample: naive CD8+ T cells sorted from blood. The receptors shown here come from a man aged 25 to 40 in good health.

This rearrangement joins TRBV29-1 to TRBJ2-7; no firm D call. This CDR3 is built from 13 residues. Per the germline V gene, CDR1 is SQVTM and CDR2 is ANQGSEA. V lost 4 bases and J 0 bases, leaving 10 bases between the germline ends. For the CDR3, the DNA is TGCAGCGTTGGATTATCCGCCTCCTACGAGCAGTACTTC. It specifies CSVGLSASYEQYF.

This sequence joins TRBV7-9 and TRBJ2-2; D ambiguous. Germline CDR1 reads SEHNR; CDR2 reads FQNEAQ (reference sequence). This CDR3 spans 13 amino acids. The ends were cut back, 6 bases at V and 4 bases at J, with 9 bases in the middle. DNA for the CDR3: TGTGCCAGCAGGGGCCTTCTCACCGGGGAGCTGTTTTTT. Translated, it gives CASRGLLTGELFF.

The genes are TRBV11-3 and TRBJ2-1; a weak D match, TRBD2 (6 bases). V lost 2 bases and J lost 0, with 8 bases in between. CDR3 length: 15 amino acids. Germline loops: CDR1 SGHNT, CDR2 YENEEA. The CDR3 region has the DNA TGTGCCAGCAGCTTACGGAGGGACTCCTACAATGAGCAGTTCTTC. It is translated as CASSLRRDSYNEQFF.

Only one count was recorded for this clone. The chain employs TRBV6-1 and TRBJ2-7, with 10 bases lining up with TRBD1. Germline V gives CDR1 MNHNS, CDR2 SASEGT. This CDR3 contains 15 residues. Germline trimming cut 5 bases from V and 7 bases from J; bases unmatched to any gene: 11. The CDR3 spells CASSPPRQGALEQYF. The CDR3, as DNA: TGTGCCAGCAGTCCCCCCCGACAGGGGGCTCTGGAGCAGTACTTC.

The chain couples TRBV29-1 to TRBJ2-5; the match to TRBD1 covers 8 bases. In germline, CDR1 is SQVTM, CDR2 ANQGSEA. The CDR3 spans 14 residues. With 5 bases clipped from V and 1 base from J, the junction kept 6 bases outside the gene matches. The CDR3 sequence: CSVYRGTLQETQYF. Written as DNA, the CDR3 is TGCAGCGTTTACAGGGGGACCCTCCAAGAGACCCAGTACTTC.

The V call is TRBV10-2, the J call TRBJ2-7, with TRBD2 as a possible D gene (5 bases). The germline CDR1 and CDR2 sequences are WSHSY and SAAADI. V was pared by 6 bases and J by 3 bases, with 15 bases between. The CDR3 is 14 amino acids. CDR3 bases: TGCGCCAGCAGCTCCGGGAATGTCGGCTACGAGCAGTACTTC. Its translation is CASSSGNVGYEQYF.

The chain employs TRBV15 and TRBJ1-2; D is unresolved. The CDR3 sequence is 21 residues long. Germline V CDR1 and CDR2: LNHNV, YYDKDF (reference sequence). The ends were cut back, 5 bases at V and 0 bases at J, with 31 bases in the middle. CDR3 bases: TGTGCCACCAGCGGATATCGGGCCCACACAGCCTTCGGTGATACTAACTATGGCTACACCTTC. This translates into CATSGYRAHTAFGDTNYGYTF.

CDR3 nucleotides: TGTGCCAGCAGCGTAGAGCCAGCGGGAGGGCCCGGGGAGCTGTTTTTT. Protein: CASSVEPAGGPGELFF. The chain has TRBV9 and TRBJ2-2, with TRBD2 identical over 10 bases. Germline CDR1 and CDR2: SGDLS and YYNGEE. The CDR3 runs to 16 residues. Trimming at V came to 0 bases and at J to 6 bases, leaving 5 bases not matched to a gene.

The V gene is TRBV9, the J gene TRBJ2-3; 10 bases align to TRBD2. V was clipped by 1 base and J by 4 bases; unmatched bases: 3. Germline V gene sequence: CDR1 SGDLS, CDR2 YYNGEE. CDR3 length: 15 amino acids. The CDR3 DNA sequence: TGTGCCAGCAGCGTAAAGCGGGAGGGCCCAGATACGCAGTATTTT. Amino acid sequence: CASSVKREGPDTQYF. Full variable domain (remainder filled in from reference TRBV9 and TRBJ2-3): DSGVTQTPKHLITATGQRVTLRCSPRSGDLSVYWYQQSLDQGLQFLIQYYNGEERAKGNILERFSAQQFPDLHSELNLSSLELGDSALYFCASSVKREGPDTQYFGPGTRLTVL.

This chain joins TRBV19 and TRBJ2-3; 7 positions agree with TRBD1. This CDR3 has 16 amino acids. The V gene's germline CDR1 is LNHDA and CDR2 SQIVND (reference sequence). J lost 5 bases, V lost 5 bases, and 13 bases had no gene match. The CDR3, as DNA: TGTGCCAGTAGTCTCCCCTACAGGGGTGGGATAGATACGCAGTATTTT. It specifies CASSLPYRGGIDTQYF.

The J gene is TRBJ2-7, the V gene TRBV27; 9 nucleotides agree with TRBD2. This CDR3 contains 13 residues. Germline-derived CDR1 and CDR2 are MNHEY and SMNVEV (reference sequence). Trimming at V came to 7 bases and at J to 3 bases, leaving 4 bases not matched to a gene. The CDR3 sequence: CASNPTSGYEQYF. DNA for the CDR3: TGTGCCAGCAACCCGACTAGCGGCTACGAGCAGTACTTC.

The chain carries TRBV4-3 and TRBJ1-5; no firm D call. Germline-derived CDR1 and CDR2 are LGHNA and YSLEER. V was shortened by 0 bases and J by 7 bases, with 13 bases between the two germline ends. This CDR3 region has 15 residues. Here the CDR3 reads CASSQDFLSGQPQHF. The CDR3 bases are TGCGCCAGCAGCCAAGATTTCCTTAGCGGCCAGCCCCAGCATTTT.

The chain uses TRBV7-3 and TRBJ1-2, with 7 bases identical to TRBD1. CDR3 length equals 13 residues. Germline V CDR1 and CDR2: SGHTA, FQGTGA. V lost 5 bases and J lost 14; bases outside the gene matches: 14. DNA of the CDR3: TGTGCCAGCAGCCCCGGGACAGACCTCTCTCTAACCTTC. As protein: CASSPGTDLSLTF.

To note about this clone: The junction differs from germline at one of its ends, possibly a read error. The genes are TRBV7-8 and TRBJ1-1; TRBD1 agrees at 7 bases. The V gene's germline CDR1 is SGHVS and CDR2 FQNEAQ. This CDR3 comprises 15 residues. The CDR3: CASSLAGQQNTEAFF. As DNA, the CDR3 is TGTGCCAGCAGCCTAGCGGGACAGCAGAACACTGAAGCTTTCTTT.

The V gene is TRBV5-6, the J gene TRBJ1-5; D is undetermined. CDR1 and CDR2 (germline): SGHDT, YYEEEE. V shed 0 bases and J shed 0 bases, with 4 bases lying between them. CDR3 length: 14 residues. The chain's CDR3 is CASSLGYSNQPQHF. Written as DNA, the CDR3 is TGTGCCAGCAGCTTGGGGTATAGCAATCAGCCCCAGCATTTT.

CDR3 sequence reads: CASSLRGSGGWNNEQFF. In nucleotides, the CDR3 is TGTGCCAGCAGCTTAAGGGGCTCGGGGGGTTGGAACAATGAGCAGTTCTTC. The chain combines TRBV7-2 with TRBJ2-1; 7 positions agree with TRBD2. Germline CDR1 SGHTA, CDR2 FQGNSA. The CDR3 sequence is 17 residues long. V lost 2 bases and J lost 5; bases outside the gene matches: 12.

V usage is TRBV29-1 and J usage is TRBJ2-7; the D gene could be TRBD1 or TRBD2 (5 bases each). The CDR3 has 14 residues. Germline V gene sequence: CDR1 SQVTM, CDR2 ANQGSEA. V gave up 2 bases and J gave up 4 bases, with 15 bases separating them. CDR3 region: CSVETPGRQYEQYF. CDR3 in DNA: TGCAGCGTTGAAACTCCGGGGCGGCAGTACGAGCAGTACTTC.

The rearrangement joins TRBV27 to TRBJ2-7, with 12 bases lining up with TRBD1. V dropped 2 bases and J dropped 2; count of bases not matched to a gene: 1. The CDR3 has 15 residues. CDR1 and CDR2 (germline): MNHEY, SMNVEV (reference sequence). The CDR3 DNA reads as TGTGCCAGCAGTTTAGGGACAGGGGGCCCCTACGAGCAGTACTTC. Amino acid sequence: CASSLGTGGPYEQYF.